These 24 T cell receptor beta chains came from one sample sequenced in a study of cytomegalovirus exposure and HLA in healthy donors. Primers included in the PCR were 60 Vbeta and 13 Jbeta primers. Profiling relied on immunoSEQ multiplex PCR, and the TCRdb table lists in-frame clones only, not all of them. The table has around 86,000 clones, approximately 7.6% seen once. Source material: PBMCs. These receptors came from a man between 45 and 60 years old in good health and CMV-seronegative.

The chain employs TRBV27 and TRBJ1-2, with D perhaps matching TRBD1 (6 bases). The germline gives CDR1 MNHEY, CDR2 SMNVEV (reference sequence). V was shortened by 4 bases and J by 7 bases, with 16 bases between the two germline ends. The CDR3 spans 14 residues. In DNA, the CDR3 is TGTGCCAGCAGTTCCAGGGGTGCGATCTCTGGCTACACCTTC. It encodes CASSSRGAISGYTF.

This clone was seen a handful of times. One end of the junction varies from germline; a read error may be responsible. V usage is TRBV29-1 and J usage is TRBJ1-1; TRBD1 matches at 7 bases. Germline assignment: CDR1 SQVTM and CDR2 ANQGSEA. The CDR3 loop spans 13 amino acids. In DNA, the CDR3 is TGCAGCGTCGAAGGACAGGAAATTACTGAAGCTTTCTTT. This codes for CSVEGQEITEAFF.

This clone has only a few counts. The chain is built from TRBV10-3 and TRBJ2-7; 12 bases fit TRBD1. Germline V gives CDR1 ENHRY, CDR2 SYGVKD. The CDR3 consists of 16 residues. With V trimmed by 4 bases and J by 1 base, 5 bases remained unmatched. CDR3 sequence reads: CAISGGGQGASYEQYF. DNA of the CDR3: TGTGCCATCAGTGGGGGGGGACAGGGGGCTTCCTACGAGCAGTACTTC.

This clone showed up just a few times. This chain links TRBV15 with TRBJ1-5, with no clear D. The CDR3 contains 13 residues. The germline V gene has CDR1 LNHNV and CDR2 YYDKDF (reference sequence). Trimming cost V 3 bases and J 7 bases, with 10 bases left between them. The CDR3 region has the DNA TGTGCCACCAGCAGCCCCGTTAGACAGCCCCAGCATTTT. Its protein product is CATSSPVRQPQHF.

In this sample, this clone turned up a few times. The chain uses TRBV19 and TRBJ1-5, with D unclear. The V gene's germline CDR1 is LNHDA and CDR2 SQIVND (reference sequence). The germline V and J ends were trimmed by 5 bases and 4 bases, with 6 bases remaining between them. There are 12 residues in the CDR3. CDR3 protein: CASSVLNQPQHF. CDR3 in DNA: TGTGCCAGTAGTGTCTTAAATCAGCCCCAGCATTTT. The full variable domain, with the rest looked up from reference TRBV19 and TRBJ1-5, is DGGITQSPKYLFRKEGQNVTLSCEQNLNHDAMYWYRQDPGQGLRLIYYSQIVNDFQKGDIAEGYSVSREKKESFPLTVTSAQKNPTAFYLCASSVLNQPQHFGDGTRLSIL.

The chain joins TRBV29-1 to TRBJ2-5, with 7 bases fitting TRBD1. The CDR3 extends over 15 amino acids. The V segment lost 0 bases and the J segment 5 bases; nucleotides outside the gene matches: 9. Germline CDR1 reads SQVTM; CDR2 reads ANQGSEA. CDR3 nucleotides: TGCAGCGTTGAAGAAAGGAACAGGGGTAGGGAGACCCAGTACTTC. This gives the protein CSVEERNRGRETQYF.

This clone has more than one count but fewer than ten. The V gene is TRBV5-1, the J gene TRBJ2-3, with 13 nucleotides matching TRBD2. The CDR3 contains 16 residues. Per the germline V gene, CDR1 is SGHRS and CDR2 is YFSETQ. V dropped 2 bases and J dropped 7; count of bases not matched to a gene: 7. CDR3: CASSLSGTSGINTQYF. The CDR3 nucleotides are TGCGCCAGCAGCTTATCCGGGACTAGCGGGATCAATACGCAGTATTTT. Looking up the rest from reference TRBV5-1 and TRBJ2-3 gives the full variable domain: KAGVTQTPRYLIKTRGQQVTLSCSPISGHRSVSWYQQTPGQGLQFLFEYFSETQRNKGNFPGRFSGRQFSNSRSEMNVSTLELGDSALYLCASSLSGTSGINTQYFGPGTRLTVL.

Here the CDR3 reads CAFSGRGDYGYTF. The CDR3 DNA reads as TGTGCCTTCTCCGGGAGGGGCGACTATGGCTACACCTTC. The rearrangement links TRBV30 to TRBJ1-2; tentatively, D is TRBD1 (5 bases). Germline loops: CDR1 GTSNPN, CDR2 SVGIG (reference sequence). V lost 7 bases and J lost 3, with 15 bases in between. The CDR3 runs 13 residues.

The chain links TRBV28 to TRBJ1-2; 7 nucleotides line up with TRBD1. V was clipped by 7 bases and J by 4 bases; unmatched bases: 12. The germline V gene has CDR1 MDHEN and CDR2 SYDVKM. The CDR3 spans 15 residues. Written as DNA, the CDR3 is TGTGCCAGCACCTCCCCAAGACAGGGACGCTATGGCTACACCTTC. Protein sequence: CASTSPRQGRYGYTF.

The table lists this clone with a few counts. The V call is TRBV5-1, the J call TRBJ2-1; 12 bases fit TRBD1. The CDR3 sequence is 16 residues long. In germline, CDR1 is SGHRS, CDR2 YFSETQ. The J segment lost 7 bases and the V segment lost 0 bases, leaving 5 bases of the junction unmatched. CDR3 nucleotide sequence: TGCGCCAGCAGCTTGGGGTGGGGACAGGGGGCGAATGAGCAGTTCTTC. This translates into CASSLGWGQGANEQFF.

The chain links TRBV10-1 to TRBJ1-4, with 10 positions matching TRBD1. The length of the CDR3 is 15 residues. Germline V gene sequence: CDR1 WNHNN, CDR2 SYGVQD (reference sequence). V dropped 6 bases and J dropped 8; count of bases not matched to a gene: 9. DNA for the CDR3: TGCGCCAGCAGCGCCGGACAGGGGGTCGGAGAAAAACTGTTTTTT. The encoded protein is CASSAGQGVGEKLFF.

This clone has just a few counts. The CDR3 region has the DNA TGTGCCAGCAGCTATAGGAGCGATGGCTACACCTTC. It yields the protein CASSYRSDGYTF. J is TRBJ1-2 and V is TRBV7-9; D gene uncertain. Trimming cost V 4 bases and J 6 bases, with 9 bases left between them. Germline CDR1 reads SEHNR; CDR2 reads FQNEAQ (reference sequence). The CDR3 contains 12 residues.

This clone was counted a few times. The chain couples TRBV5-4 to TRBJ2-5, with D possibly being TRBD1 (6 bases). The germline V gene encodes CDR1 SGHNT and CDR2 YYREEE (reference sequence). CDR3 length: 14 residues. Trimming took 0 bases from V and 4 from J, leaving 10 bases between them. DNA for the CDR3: TGTGCCAGCAGCTTGGACAGGGCAGGAGAGACCCAGTACTTC. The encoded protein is CASSLDRAGETQYF.

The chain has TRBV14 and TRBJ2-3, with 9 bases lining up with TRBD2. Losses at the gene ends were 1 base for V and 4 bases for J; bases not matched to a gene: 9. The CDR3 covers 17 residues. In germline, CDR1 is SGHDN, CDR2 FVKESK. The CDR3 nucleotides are TGTGCCAGCAGCCAAGTTCGTAGCGGGAGCCGGTCAGATACGCAGTATTTT. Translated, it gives CASSQVRSGSRSDTQYF.

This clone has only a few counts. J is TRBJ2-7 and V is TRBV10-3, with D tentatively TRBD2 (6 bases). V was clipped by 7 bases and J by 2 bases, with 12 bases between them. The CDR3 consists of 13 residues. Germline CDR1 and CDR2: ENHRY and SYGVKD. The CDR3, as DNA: TGTGCCATCACCGGGAGTAACGCCTACGAGCAGTACTTC. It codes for CAITGSNAYEQYF.

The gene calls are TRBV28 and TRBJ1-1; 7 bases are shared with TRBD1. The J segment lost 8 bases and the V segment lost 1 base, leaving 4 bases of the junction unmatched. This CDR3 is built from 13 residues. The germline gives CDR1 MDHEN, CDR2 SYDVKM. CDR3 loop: CASSLSPTGEAFF. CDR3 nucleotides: TGTGCCAGCAGTTTATCCCCGACAGGGGAAGCTTTCTTT. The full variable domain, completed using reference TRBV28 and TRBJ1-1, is DVKVTQSSRYLVKRTGEKVFLECVQDMDHENMFWYRQDPGLGLRLIYFSYDVKMKEKGDIPEGYSVSREKKERFSLILESASTNQTSMYLCASSLSPTGEAFFGQGTRLTVV.

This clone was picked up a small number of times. The CDR3 coding sequence is TGCGCCAGCAGCTTAGGGGGTTGGACCGGGGAGCTGTTTTTT. This translates into CASSLGGWTGELFF. The chain carries TRBV5-1 and TRBJ2-2; D may be TRBD1 (6 bases). The CDR3 extends over 14 amino acids. Looked up from germline, CDR1 is SGHRS and CDR2 is YFSETQ. V lost 2 bases to trimming and J lost 5 bases, with 10 bases between them.

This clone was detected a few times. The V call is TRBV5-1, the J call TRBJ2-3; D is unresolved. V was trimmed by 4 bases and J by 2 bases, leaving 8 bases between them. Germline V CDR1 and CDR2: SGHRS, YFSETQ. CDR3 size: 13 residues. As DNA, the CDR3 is TGCGCCAGCAGCGAACAGATCACAGATACGCAGTATTTT. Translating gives CASSEQITDTQYF.

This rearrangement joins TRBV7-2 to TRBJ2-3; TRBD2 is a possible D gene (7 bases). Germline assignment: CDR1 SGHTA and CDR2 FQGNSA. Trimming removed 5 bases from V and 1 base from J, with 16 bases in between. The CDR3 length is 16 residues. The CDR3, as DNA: TGTGCCAGCAGCAGCTTCCGGGGGGCGGGCACAGATACGCAGTATTTT. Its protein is CASSSFRGAGTDTQYF.

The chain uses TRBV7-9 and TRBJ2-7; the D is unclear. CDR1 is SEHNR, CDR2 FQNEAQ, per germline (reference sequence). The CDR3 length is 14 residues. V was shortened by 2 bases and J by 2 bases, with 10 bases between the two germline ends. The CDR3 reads CASSLSEATYEQYF. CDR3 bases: TGTGCCAGCAGCTTAAGTGAAGCGACCTACGAGCAGTACTTC. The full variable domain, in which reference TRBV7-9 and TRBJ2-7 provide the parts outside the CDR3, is DTGVSQNPRHKITKRGQNVTFRCDPISEHNRLYWYRQTLGQGPEFLTYFQNEAQLEKSRLLSDRFSAERPKGSFSTLEIQRTEQGDSAMYLCASSLSEATYEQYFGPGTRLTVT.

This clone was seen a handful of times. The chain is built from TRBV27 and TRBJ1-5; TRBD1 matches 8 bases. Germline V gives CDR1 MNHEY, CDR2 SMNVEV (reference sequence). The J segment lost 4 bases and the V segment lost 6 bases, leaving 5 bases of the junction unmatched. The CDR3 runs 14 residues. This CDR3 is CASRGQGANQPQHF. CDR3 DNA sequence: TGTGCCAGCAGGGGCCAGGGGGCGAATCAGCCCCAGCATTTT.

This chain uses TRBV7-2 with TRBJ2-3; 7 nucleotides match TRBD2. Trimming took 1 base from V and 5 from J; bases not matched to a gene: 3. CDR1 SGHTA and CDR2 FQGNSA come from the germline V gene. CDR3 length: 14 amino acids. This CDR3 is CASSLEGGGDTQYF. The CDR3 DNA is TGTGCCAGCAGCTTAGAGGGCGGGGGAGATACGCAGTATTTT.

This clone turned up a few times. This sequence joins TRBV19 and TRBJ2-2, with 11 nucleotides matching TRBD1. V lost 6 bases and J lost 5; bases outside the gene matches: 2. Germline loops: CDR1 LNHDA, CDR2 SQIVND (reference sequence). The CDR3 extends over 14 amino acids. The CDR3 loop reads CASRGQGGTGELFF. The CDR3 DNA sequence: TGTGCCAGTAGGGGACAGGGGGGGACCGGGGAGCTGTTTTTT.

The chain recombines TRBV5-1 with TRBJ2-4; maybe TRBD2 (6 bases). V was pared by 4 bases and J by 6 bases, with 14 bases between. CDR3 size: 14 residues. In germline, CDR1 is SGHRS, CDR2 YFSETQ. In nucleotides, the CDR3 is TGCGCCAGCAGCGGAGGGGTTTCTGGAAACATTCAGTACTTC. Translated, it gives CASSGGVSGNIQYF.